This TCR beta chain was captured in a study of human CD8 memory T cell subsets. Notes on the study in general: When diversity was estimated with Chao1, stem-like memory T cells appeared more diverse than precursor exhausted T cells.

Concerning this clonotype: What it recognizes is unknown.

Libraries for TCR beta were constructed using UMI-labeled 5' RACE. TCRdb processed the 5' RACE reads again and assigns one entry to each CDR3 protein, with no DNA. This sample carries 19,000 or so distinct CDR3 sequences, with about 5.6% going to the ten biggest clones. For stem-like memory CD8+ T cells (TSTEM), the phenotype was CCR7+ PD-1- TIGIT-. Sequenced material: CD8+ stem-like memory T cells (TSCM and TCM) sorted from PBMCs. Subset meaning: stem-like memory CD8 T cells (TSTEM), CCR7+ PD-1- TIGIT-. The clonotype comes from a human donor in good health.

CDR3 region: CASGILNTEAFF. The rearrangement uses TRBV7-2 and TRBJ1-1. Germline CDR1 SGHTA, CDR2 FQGNSA. The CDR3 is 12 residues long.